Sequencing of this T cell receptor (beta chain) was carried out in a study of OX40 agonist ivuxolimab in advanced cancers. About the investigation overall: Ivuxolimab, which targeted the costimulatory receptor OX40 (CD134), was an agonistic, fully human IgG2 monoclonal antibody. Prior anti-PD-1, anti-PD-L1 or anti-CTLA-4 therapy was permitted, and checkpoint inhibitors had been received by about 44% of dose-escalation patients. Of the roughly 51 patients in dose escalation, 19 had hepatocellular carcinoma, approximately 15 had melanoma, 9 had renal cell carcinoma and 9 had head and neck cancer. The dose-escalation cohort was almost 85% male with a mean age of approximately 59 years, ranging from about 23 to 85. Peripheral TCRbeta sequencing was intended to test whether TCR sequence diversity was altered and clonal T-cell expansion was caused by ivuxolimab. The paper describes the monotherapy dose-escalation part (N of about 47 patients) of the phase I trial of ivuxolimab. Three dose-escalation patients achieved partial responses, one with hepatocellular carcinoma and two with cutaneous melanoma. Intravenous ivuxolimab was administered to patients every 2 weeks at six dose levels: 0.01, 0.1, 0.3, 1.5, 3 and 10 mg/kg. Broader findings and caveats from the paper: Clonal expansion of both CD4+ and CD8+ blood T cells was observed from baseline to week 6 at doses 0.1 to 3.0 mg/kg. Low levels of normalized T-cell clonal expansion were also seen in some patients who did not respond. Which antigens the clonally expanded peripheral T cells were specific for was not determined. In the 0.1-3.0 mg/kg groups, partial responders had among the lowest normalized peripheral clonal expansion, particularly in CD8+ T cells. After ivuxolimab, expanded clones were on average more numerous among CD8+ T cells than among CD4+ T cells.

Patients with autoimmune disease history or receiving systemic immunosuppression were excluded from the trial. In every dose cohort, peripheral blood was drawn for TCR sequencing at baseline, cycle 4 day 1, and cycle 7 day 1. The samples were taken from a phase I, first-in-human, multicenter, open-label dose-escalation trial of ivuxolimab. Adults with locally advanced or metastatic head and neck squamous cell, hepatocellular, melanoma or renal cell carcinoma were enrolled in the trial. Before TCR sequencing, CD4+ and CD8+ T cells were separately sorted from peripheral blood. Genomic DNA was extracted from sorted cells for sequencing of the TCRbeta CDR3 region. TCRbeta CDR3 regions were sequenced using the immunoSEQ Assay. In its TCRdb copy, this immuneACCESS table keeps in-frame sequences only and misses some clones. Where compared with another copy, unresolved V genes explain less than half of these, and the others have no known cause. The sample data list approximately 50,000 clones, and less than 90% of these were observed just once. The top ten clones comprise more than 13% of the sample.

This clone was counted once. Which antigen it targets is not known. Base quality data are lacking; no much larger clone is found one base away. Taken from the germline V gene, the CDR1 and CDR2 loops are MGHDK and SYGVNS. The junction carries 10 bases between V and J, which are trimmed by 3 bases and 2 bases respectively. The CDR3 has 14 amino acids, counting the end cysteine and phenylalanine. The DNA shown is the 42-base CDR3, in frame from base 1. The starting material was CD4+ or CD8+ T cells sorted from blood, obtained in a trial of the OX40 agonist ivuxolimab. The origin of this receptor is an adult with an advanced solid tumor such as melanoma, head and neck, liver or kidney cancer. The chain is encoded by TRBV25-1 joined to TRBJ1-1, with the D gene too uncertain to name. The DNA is TGTGCCAGCAGTGATAAGTGGGGAAACACTGAAGCTTTCTTT. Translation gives CASSDKWGNTEAFF.